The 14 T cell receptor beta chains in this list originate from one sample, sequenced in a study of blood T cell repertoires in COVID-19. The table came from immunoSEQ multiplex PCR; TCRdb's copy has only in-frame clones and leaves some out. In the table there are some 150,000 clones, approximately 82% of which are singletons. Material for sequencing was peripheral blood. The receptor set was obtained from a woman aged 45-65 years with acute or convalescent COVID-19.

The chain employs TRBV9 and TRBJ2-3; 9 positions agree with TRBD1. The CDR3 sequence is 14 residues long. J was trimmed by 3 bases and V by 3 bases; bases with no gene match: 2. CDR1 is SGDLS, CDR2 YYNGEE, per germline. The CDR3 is CASSAGTGTDTQYF. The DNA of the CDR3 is TGTGCCAGCAGCGCCGGGACAGGGACAGATACGCAGTATTTT.

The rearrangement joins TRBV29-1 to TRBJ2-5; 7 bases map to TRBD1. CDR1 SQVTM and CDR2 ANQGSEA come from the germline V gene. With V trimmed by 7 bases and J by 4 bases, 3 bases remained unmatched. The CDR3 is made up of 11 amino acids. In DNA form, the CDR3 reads TGCAGCGCCCGGACAGGAGAGACCCAGTACTTC. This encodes CSARTGETQYF.

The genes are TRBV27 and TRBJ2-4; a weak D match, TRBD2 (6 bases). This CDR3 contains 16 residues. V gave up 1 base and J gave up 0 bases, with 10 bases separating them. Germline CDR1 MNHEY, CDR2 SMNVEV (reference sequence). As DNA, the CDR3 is TGTGCCAGCAGTTTATGGGGTAGCGGAGCCAAAAACATTCAGTACTTC. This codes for CASSLWGSGAKNIQYF.

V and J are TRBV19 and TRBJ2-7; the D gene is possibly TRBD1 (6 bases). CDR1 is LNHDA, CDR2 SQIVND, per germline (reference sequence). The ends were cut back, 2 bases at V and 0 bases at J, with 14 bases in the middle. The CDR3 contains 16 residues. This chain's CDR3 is CASSIPRKGGSYEQYF. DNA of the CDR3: TGTGCCAGTAGTATACCCCGGAAAGGGGGCTCCTACGAGCAGTACTTC.

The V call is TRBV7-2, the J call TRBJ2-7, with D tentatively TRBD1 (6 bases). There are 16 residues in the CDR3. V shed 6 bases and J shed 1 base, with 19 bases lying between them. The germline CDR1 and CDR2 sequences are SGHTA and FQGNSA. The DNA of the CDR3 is TGTGCCAGCAGAGAGAGTCCAGGGGCGCCTTCCTACGAGCAGTACTTC. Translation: CASRESPGAPSYEQYF.

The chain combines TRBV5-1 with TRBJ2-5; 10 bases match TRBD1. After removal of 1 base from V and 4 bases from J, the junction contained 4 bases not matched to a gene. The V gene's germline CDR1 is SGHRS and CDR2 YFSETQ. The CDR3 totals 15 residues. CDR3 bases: TGCGCCAGCAGCTTGAACCGACAGGGGGCAGAGACCCAGTACTTC. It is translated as CASSLNRQGAETQYF.

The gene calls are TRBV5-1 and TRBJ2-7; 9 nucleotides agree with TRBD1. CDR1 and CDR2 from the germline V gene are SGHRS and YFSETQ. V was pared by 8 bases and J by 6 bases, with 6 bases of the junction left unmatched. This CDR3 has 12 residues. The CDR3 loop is CASSGQGFEQYF. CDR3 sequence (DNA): TGCGCCAGTTCGGGACAGGGTTTCGAGCAGTACTTC. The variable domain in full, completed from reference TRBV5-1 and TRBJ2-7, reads KAGVTQTPRYLIKTRGQQVTLSCSPISGHRSVSWYQQTPGQGLQFLFEYFSETQRNKGNFPGRFSGRQFSNSRSEMNVSTLELGDSALYLCASSGQGFEQYFGPGTRLTVT.

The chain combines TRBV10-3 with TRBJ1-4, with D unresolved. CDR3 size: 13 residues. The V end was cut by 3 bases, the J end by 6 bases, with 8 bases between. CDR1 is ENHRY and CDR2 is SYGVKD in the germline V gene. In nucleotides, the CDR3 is TGTGCCATCAGTGAATCCGTTGATGAAAAACTGTTTTTT. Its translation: CAISESVDEKLFF.

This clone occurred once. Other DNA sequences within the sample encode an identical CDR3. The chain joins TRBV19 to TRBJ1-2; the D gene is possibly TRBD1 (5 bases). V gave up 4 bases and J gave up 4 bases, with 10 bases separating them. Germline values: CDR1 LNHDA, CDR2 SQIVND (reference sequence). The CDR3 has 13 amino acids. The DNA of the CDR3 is TGTGCCAGTAGTAGGCAGGGATCCTATGGCTACACCTTC. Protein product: CASSRQGSYGYTF. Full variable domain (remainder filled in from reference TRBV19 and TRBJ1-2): DGGITQSPKYLFRKEGQNVTLSCEQNLNHDAMYWYRQDPGQGLRLIYYSQIVNDFQKGDIAEGYSVSREKKESFPLTVTSAQKNPTAFYLCASSRQGSYGYTFGSGTRLTVV.

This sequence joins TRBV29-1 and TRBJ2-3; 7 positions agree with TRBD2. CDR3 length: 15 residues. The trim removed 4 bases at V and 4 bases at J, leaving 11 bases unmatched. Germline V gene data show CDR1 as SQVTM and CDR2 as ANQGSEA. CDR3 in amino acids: CSVGGSGIGADTQYF. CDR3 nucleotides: TGCAGCGTTGGCGGGAGCGGGATCGGGGCAGATACGCAGTATTTT.

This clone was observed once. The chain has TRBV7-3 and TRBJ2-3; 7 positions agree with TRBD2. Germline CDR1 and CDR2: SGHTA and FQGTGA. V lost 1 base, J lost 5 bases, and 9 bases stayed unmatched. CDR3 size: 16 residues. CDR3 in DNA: TGTGCCAGCAGCTTAATGGGGGGAGGGCCTATAGATACGCAGTATTTT. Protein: CASSLMGGGPIDTQYF.

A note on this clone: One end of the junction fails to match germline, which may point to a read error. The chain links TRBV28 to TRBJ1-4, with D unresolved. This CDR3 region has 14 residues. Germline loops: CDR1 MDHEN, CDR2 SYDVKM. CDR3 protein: CASSFEGTSEKLFF. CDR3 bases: TGTGCCAGCAGTTTCGAGGGTACTAGTGAAAAACTGTTTTTT.

The chain's CDR3 is CASSLVAGELFF. In DNA form, the CDR3 reads TGTGCCAGCAGTTTAGTCGCCGGGGAGCTGTTTTTT. The chain carries TRBV12-3 or TRBV12-4 and TRBJ2-2; D call uncertain. Trimming took 1 base from V and 6 from J, leaving 3 bases between them. The CDR3 contains 12 residues.

CDR3 loop: CAISEGRAGQETQYF. The CDR3 DNA follows: TGTGCCATCAGTGAGGGTCGGGCAGGGCAAGAGACCCAGTACTTC. The rearrangement links TRBV10-3 to TRBJ2-5; tentatively, D is TRBD1 (5 bases). Germline V CDR1 and CDR2: ENHRY, SYGVKD. The CDR3 is made up of 15 amino acids. With 2 bases removed from V and 2 bases from J, the gap between germline ends came to 12 bases.